This T cell receptor beta chain derives from a study of OX40 agonist ivuxolimab in advanced cancers. Overall study results and limits: Average numbers of expanded clones were greater in CD8+ T cells than in CD4+.

Systemic immunosuppression or a history of autoimmune disease excluded patients. Sequenced by immunoSEQ multiplex PCR; TCRdb stores in-frame clones only, minus some. The sample records 50,000 to 70,000 clones, 80% to 90% being singletons. Trimming took off 1 base at V and 3 bases at J, with 9 bases between the two ends. The CDR3 is 14 residues long. Germline loops: CDR1 SGHVS, CDR2 FQNEAQ. Regarding this clone: What it binds is not known.

This TCR was sampled from an adult with an advanced solid tumor such as melanoma, head and neck, liver or kidney cancer. Sequences were derived from CD4+ or CD8+ T cells sorted from blood, sampled in a trial of the OX40 agonist ivuxolimab. The J gene is TRBJ1-2, the V gene TRBV7-8, with D possibly matching TRBD1 (5 bases). The CDR3 spells CASSLDRQYYGYTF. The CDR3 bases are TGTGCCAGCAGCTTAGACAGGCAGTACTATGGCTACACCTTC.